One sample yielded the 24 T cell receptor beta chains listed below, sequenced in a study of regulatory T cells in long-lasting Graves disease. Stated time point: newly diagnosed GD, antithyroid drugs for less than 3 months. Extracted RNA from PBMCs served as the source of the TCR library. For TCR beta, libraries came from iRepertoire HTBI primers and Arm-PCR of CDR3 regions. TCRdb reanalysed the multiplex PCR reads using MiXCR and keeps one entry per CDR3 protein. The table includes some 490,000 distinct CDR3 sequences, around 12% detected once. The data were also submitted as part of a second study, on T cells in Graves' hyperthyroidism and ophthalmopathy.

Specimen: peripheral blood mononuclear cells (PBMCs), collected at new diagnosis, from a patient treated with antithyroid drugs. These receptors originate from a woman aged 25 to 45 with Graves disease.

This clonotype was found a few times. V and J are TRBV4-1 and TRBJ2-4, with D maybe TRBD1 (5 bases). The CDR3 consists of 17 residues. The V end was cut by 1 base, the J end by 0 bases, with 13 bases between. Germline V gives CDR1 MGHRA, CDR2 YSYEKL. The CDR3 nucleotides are TGCGCCAGCAGCCAAGGCCCGGACATGGGAGCCAAAAACATTCAGTACTTC. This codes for CASSQGPDMGAKNIQYF.

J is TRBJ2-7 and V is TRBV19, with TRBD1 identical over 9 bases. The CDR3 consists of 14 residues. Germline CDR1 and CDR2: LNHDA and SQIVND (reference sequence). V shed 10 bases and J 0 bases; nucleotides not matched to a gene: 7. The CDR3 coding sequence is TGTGCCACTCAACCGGGACAGGGCTCCTACGAGCAGTACTTC. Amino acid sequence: CATQPGQGSYEQYF.

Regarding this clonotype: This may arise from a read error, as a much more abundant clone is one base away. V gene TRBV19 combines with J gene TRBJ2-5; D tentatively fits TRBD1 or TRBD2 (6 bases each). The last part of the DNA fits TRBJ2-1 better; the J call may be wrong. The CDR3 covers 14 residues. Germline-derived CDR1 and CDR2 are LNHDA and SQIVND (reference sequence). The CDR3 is CASKRGVHQETQFF. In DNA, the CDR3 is TGTGCCAGTAAAAGGGGGGTGCACCAAGAGACCCAGTTCTTC.

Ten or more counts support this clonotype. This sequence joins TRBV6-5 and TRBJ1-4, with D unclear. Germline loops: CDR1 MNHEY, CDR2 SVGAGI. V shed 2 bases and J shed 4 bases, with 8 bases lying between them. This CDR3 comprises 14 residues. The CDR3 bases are TGTGCCAGCAGTTACCTACAGATTAATGAAAAACTGTTTTTT. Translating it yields CASSYLQINEKLFF.

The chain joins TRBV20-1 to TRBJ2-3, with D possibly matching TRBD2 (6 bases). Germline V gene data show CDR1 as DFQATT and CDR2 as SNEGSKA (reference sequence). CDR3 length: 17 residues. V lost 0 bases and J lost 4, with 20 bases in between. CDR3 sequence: CSARDFSWARRADTQYF. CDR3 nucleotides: TGCAGTGCTAGAGATTTTAGTTGGGCTAGGAGGGCAGATACGCAGTATTTT.

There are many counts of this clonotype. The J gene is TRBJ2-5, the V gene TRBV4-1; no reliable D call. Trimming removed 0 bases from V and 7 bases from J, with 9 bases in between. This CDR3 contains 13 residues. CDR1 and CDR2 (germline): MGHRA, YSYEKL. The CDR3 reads CASSQDGVVTQYF. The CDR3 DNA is TGCGCCAGCAGCCAAGATGGGGTGGTGACCCAGTACTTC.

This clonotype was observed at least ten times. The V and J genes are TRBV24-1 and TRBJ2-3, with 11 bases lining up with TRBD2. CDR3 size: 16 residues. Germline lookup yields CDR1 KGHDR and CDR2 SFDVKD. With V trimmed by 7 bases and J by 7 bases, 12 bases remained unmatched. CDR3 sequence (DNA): TGTGCCACCAGACTCGTAGCGGGAGGGCCAGTGCATACGCAGTATTTT. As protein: CATRLVAGGPVHTQYF.

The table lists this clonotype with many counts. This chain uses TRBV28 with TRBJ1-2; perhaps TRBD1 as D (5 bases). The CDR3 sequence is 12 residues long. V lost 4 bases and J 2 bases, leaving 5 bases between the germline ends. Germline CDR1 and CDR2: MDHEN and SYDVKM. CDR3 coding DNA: TGTGCCAGCAGTTGGACAAACTATGGCTACACCTTC. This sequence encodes CASSWTNYGYTF.

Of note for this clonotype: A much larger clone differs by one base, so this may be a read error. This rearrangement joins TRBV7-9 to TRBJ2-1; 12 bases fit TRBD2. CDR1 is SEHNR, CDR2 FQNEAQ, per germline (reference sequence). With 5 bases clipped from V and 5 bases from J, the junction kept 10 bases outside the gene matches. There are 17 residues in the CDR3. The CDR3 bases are TGTGCCAGCAGCCTCCCCCGCCTAGCGGGAGGGAACAATGAGCAGTTCTTC. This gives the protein CASSLPRLAGGNNEQFF.

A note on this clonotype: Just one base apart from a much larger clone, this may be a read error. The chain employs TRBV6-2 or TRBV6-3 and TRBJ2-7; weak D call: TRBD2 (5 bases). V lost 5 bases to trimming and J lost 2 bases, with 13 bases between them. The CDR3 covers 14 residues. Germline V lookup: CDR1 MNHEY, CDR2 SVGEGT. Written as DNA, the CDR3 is TGTGCCAGCAGTGGAGAGGGTAACCCCTACGAGCAGTACTTC. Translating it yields CASSGEGNPYEQYF.

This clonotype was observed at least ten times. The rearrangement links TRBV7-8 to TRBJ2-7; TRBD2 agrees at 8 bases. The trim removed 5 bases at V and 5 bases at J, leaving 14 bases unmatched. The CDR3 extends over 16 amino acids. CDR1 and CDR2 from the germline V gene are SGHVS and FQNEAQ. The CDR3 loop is CASSPRGGRPRDEQYF. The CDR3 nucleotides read TGTGCCAGCAGCCCCCGGGGCGGGAGGCCCAGGGACGAGCAGTACTTC.

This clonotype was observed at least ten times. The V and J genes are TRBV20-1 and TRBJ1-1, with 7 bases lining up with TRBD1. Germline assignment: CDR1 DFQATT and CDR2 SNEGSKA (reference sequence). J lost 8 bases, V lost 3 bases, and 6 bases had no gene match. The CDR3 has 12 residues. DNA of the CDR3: TGCAGTGCTAGGAGGGGGCGACAGGAAGCTTTCTTT. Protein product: CSARRGRQEAFF.

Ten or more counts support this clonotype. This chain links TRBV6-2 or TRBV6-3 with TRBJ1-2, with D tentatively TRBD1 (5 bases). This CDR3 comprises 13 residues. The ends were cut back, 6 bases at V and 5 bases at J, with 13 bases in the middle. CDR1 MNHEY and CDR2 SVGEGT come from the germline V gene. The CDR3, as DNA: TGTGCCAGCAGAATACCGGGGCGATATGGCTACACCTTC. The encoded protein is CASRIPGRYGYTF.

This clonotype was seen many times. CDR3 DNA sequence: TGTGCCAGCAGCCGGGACAGGGGGCAGGAAAAACTGTTTTTT. It is translated as CASSRDRGQEKLFF. The chain combines TRBV5-4 with TRBJ1-4; 12 positions agree with TRBD1. Germline V gene sequence: CDR1 SGHNT, CDR2 YYREEE (reference sequence). CDR3 size: 14 residues. V shed 4 bases and J 8 bases; nucleotides not matched to a gene: 3.

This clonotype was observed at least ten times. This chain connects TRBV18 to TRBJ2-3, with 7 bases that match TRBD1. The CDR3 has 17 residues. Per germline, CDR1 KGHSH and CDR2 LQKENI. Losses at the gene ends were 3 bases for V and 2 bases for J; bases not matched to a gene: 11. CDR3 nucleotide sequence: TGTGCCAGCTCACCTCAACCGGGACAGCTAATCACAGATACGCAGTATTTT. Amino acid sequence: CASSPQPGQLITDTQYF.

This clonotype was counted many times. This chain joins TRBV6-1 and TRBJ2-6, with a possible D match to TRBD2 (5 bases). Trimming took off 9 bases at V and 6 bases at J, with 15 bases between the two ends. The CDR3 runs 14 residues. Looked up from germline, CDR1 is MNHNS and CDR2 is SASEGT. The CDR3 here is CASQKGVEANVLTF. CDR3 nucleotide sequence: TGTGCCAGTCAGAAGGGAGTCGAGGCCAACGTCCTGACTTTC.

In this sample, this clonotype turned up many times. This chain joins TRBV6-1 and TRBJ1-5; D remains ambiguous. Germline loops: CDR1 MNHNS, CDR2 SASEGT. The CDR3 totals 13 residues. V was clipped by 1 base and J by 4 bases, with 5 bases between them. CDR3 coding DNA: TGTGCCAGCAGTGAAGAACTTAATCAGCCCCAGCATTTT. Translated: CASSEELNQPQHF.

The CDR3 sequence: CASSIIEGNSPLHF. CDR3 DNA: TGTGCCAGTAGTATTATCGAGGGGAATTCACCCCTCCACTTT. J is TRBJ1-6 and V is TRBV19, with D perhaps matching TRBD1 (5 bases). The germline gives CDR1 LNHDA, CDR2 SQIVND (reference sequence). The germline V and J ends were trimmed by 3 bases and 7 bases, with 10 bases remaining between them. CDR3 size: 14 residues.

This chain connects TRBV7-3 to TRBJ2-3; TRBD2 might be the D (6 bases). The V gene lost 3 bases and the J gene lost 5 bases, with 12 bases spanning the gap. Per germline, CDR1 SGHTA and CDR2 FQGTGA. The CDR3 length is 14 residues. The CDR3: CASSFRGTLDTQYF. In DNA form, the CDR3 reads TGTGCCAGCAGCTTCCGAGGGACTCTAGATACGCAGTATTTT.

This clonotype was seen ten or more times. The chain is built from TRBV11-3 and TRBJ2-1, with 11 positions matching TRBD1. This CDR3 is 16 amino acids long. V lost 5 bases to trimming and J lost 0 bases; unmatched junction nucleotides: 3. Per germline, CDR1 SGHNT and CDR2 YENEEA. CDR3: CASSVGTGGSYNEQFF. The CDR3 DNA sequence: TGTGCCAGCAGCGTAGGGACAGGGGGCTCCTACAATGAGCAGTTCTTC.

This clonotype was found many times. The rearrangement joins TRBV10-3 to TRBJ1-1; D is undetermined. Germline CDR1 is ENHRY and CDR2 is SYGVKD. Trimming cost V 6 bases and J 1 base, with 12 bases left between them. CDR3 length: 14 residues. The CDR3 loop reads CAISRGSENTEAFF. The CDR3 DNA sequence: TGTGCCATCAGCCGTGGGTCGGAGAACACTGAAGCTTTCTTT.

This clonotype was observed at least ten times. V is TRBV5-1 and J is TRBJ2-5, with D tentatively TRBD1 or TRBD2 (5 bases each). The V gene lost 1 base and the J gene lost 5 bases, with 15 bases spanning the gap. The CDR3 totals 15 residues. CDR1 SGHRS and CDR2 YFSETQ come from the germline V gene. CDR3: CASSLTGLVWETQYF. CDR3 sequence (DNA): TGCGCCAGCAGCTTGACGGGGCTGGTTTGGGAGACCCAGTACTTC. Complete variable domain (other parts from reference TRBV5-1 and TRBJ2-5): KAGVTQTPRYLIKTRGQQVTLSCSPISGHRSVSWYQQTPGQGLQFLFEYFSETQRNKGNFPGRFSGRQFSNSRSEMNVSTLELGDSALYLCASSLTGLVWETQYFGPGTRLLVL.

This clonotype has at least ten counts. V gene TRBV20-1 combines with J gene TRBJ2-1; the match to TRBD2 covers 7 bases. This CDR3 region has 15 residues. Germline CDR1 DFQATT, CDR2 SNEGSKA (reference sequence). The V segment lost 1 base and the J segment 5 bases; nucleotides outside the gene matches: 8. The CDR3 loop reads CSARVRTSVDNEQFF. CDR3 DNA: TGCAGTGCTAGAGTTCGTACTAGCGTAGACAATGAGCAGTTCTTC.

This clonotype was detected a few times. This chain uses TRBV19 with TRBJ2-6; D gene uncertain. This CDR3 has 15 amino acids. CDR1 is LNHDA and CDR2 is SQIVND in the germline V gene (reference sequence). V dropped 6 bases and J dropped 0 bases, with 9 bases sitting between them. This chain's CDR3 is CASRILGSGANVLTF. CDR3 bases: TGTGCCAGTAGGATCTTGGGCTCTGGGGCCAACGTCCTGACTTTC.